Below, 16 T cell receptor beta chains from the same sample are listed, as sequenced in a study of blood T cells in healthy people across ages (dated by TCRdb to between 2014 and 2017). Libraries were prepared through 5' RACE. The instrument given in TCRdb is Illumina HiSeq 2500. The second PCR ran for about 6 to 12 cycles and used a J-beta primer mix along with a sample-barcoded 5' primer. TCRdb reworked the public reads: Q25 trimming with fastp, MiXCR clone assembly, productive beta chains retained. Merged by CDR3 protein, the rows form single entries marked with the most common genes and DNA. The sample profile shows 600,000 or so distinct CDR3 sequences; around 21% of them were found once. 3.5% to 4% of the sample lies in the top ten. Sequencing was carried out using blood. The receptor set was obtained from an older man in good health.

The chain carries TRBV2 and TRBJ1-4, with 11 bases identical to TRBD1. This CDR3 is 16 amino acids long. The germline V gene encodes CDR1 SNHLY and CDR2 FYNNEI. V was pared by 6 bases and J by 8 bases, with 11 bases of the junction left unmatched. The CDR3 nucleotides read TGTGCCAGCAGGACCATGGACAGGGGGCTTTTGGAAAAACTGTTTTTT. As protein: CASRTMDRGLLEKLFF.

This clonotype has a count of ten or more. The J gene is TRBJ2-4, the V gene TRBV11-2; D is possibly TRBD1 or TRBD2 (6 bases each). CDR1 is SGHAT and CDR2 is FQNNGV in the germline V gene. The CDR3 has 15 residues. The V end lost 5 bases, the J end lost 2 bases, and 13 bases lay between the germline ends. The CDR3: CASSPRGQTKNIQYF. CDR3 coding DNA: TGTGCCAGCAGCCCCCGGGGGCAAACCAAAAACATTCAGTACTTC.

This clonotype was found a few times. V usage is TRBV12-3 or TRBV12-4 and J usage is TRBJ2-7; a weak D match, TRBD2 (5 bases). This CDR3 region has 15 residues. V dropped 1 base and J dropped 0 bases, with 10 bases sitting between them. CDR3 sequence (DNA): TGTGCCAGCAGTTTAGGAGGGCCGATCTCCTACGAGCAGTACTTC. This translates into CASSLGGPISYEQYF.

The chain recombines TRBV5-1 with TRBJ2-3; D is possibly TRBD1 (6 bases). Germline CDR1 is SGHRS and CDR2 is YFSETQ. V lost 2 bases and J lost 4, with 17 bases in between. This CDR3 has 16 amino acids. This CDR3 reads CASSFQTGGGSDTQYF. The DNA of the CDR3 is TGCGCCAGCAGCTTCCAGACAGGAGGCGGGTCAGATACGCAGTATTTT.

The chain carries TRBV12-3 or TRBV12-4 and TRBJ2-7; D is uncertain. The CDR3 is made up of 15 amino acids. V was clipped by 4 bases and J by 0 bases, with 13 bases between them. Here the CDR3 reads CASSSDGRYSYEQYF. In nucleotides, the CDR3 is TGTGCCAGCAGTTCAGATGGCAGGTACTCCTACGAGCAGTACTTC.

J is TRBJ2-5 and V is TRBV7-2; TRBD2 aligns across 9 bases. CDR3 size: 16 residues. V was clipped by 0 bases and J by 2 bases; unmatched bases: 4. Germline V gene sequence: CDR1 SGHTA, CDR2 FQGNSA. This CDR3 is CASSLASGSGQETQYF. The CDR3 nucleotides read TGTGCCAGCAGCTTAGCTAGCGGGAGTGGTCAAGAGACCCAGTACTTC. Full variable domain (missing parts from reference TRBV7-2 and TRBJ2-5): GAGVSQSPSNKVTEKGKDVELRCDPISGHTALYWYRQSLGQGLEFLIYFQGNSAPDKSGLPSDRFSAERTGGSVSTLTIQRTQQEDSAVYLCASSLASGSGQETQYFGPGTRLLVL.

This clonotype was observed a handful of times. The J gene is TRBJ2-1, the V gene TRBV5-1; 7 bases agree with TRBD2. This CDR3 has 13 residues. Per germline, CDR1 SGHRS and CDR2 YFSETQ. The trim removed 7 bases at V and 6 bases at J, leaving 7 bases unmatched. DNA of the CDR3: TGCGCCAGCGGACTAGTCAGTCCCAATGAGCAGTTCTTC. Its translation: CASGLVSPNEQFF.

In its sample, this clonotype was seen many times. This chain joins TRBV28 and TRBJ2-1; 7 bases match TRBD2. Germline lookup yields CDR1 MDHEN and CDR2 SYDVKM. J lost 0 bases, V lost 5 bases, and 7 bases had no gene match. This CDR3 has 16 residues. The CDR3 region has the DNA TGTGCCAGCAGTATCCTAGCGGCAAGCTCCTACAATGAGCAGTTCTTC. Protein product: CASSILAASSYNEQFF.

In its sample, this clonotype was seen a few times. The V gene is TRBV6-1, the J gene TRBJ2-1; 9 positions match TRBD1. Germline loops: CDR1 MNHNS, CDR2 SASEGT. The CDR3 is 17 amino acids. With 0 bases clipped from V and 9 bases from J, the junction kept 12 bases outside the gene matches. CDR3 DNA: TGTGCCAGCAGTGAAGCGCCGGGACAGGGAGTTTTTCTTGAGCAGTTCTTC. Its protein is CASSEAPGQGVFLEQFF.

The chain links TRBV20-1 to TRBJ2-3; 14 bases map to TRBD2. The V gene end was trimmed by 1 base and the J gene end by 2 bases; junction bases not matched to a gene: 11. The CDR3 has 19 residues. The V gene's germline CDR1 is DFQATT and CDR2 SNEGSKA (reference sequence). The CDR3 DNA sequence: TGCAGTGCTAGAGGTCCGGGACTAGCGGGAGAAGTAACCACAGATACGCAGTATTTT. Encoded protein: CSARGPGLAGEVTTDTQYF.

The chain's CDR3 is CAISDPGGSYEQYF. The CDR3 bases are TGTGCCATCAGTGACCCGGGGGGGTCCTACGAGCAGTACTTC. The chain couples TRBV10-3 to TRBJ2-5; 8 nucleotides agree with TRBD2. The DNA end is more similar to TRBJ2-7, so the J call may be wrong. The CDR3 is made up of 14 amino acids. Germline lookup yields CDR1 ENHRY and CDR2 SYGVKD.

This clonotype has more than one count but fewer than ten. The chain is built from TRBV7-9 and TRBJ1-4, with D unclear. V was cut by 0 bases and J by 5 bases, with 7 bases left in between. The CDR3 contains 14 residues. Germline V gene data show CDR1 as SEHNR and CDR2 as FQNEAQ (reference sequence). This CDR3 is CASSLATGNEKLFF. CDR3 DNA: TGTGCCAGCAGCTTAGCCACCGGCAATGAAAAACTGTTTTTT.

The chain combines TRBV6-5 with TRBJ1-2; D not resolved. Germline V gene lookup returns CDR1 MNHEY and CDR2 SVGAGI. V gave up 5 bases and J gave up 4 bases, with 8 bases separating them. This CDR3 comprises 12 residues. The CDR3 protein is CASSGGVYGYTF. The CDR3 region has the DNA TGTGCCAGCAGTGGCGGCGTCTATGGCTACACCTTC.

This clonotype has a handful of counts. Relative to the germline gene, one junction end is altered; a read error may explain this. The rearrangement uses TRBV7-9 and TRBJ2-5, with 7 nucleotides matching TRBD2. This CDR3 contains 12 residues. Germline V CDR1 and CDR2: SEHNR, FQNEAQ (reference sequence). The CDR3 sequence is CASNLLAETQYF. In DNA form, the CDR3 reads TGTGCCAGCAACTTACTAGCGGAGACCCAGTACTTC.

V usage is TRBV5-1 and J usage is TRBJ1-2; TRBD1 is a possible D gene (5 bases). V shed 2 bases and J shed 7 bases, with 12 bases lying between them. The CDR3 extends over 13 amino acids. From germline, CDR1 is SGHRS and CDR2 YFSETQ. CDR3 nucleotide sequence: TGCGCCAGCAGCTTCCAGGGTTTGAGTGGCTACACCTTC. It encodes CASSFQGLSGYTF. Full variable domain (remainder filled in from reference TRBV5-1 and TRBJ1-2): KAGVTQTPRYLIKTRGQQVTLSCSPISGHRSVSWYQQTPGQGLQFLFEYFSETQRNKGNFPGRFSGRQFSNSRSEMNVSTLELGDSALYLCASSFQGLSGYTFGSGTRLTVV.

This clonotype has just one count. The rearrangement joins TRBV5-1 to TRBJ2-7; 12 bases map to TRBD2. V lost 4 bases, J lost 4 bases, and 9 bases stayed unmatched. This CDR3 comprises 16 residues. The germline V gene encodes CDR1 SGHRS and CDR2 YFSETQ. CDR3: CASSETSGSRSYEQYF. The CDR3 bases are TGCGCCAGCAGCGAGACTAGCGGGAGTAGGAGTTACGAGCAGTACTTC.